These 10 T cell receptor beta chains share one sample of origin, sequenced in a study of blood T cell repertoires in COVID-19 (dated by TCRdb to the early 2020s). The library was made by the immunoSEQ multiplex PCR assay. TCRdb provides this immuneACCESS table in a form limited to in-frame rearrangements. Some clones are lacking; in checked studies, under half of them reflect an unresolved V gene, and why the rest are absent is not known. This sample comprises 200,000 to 300,000 clones, 88% of them detected only once. The ten largest make up 2% to 2.5% of the sample. The sequencing input was PBMCs or T cells enriched from blood (not recorded which). These receptors all stem from a woman aged 40 to 50 with acute COVID-19.

The V call is TRBV12-3 or TRBV12-4, the J call TRBJ1-6, with unresolved D. The V end lost 8 bases, the J end lost 11 bases, and 4 bases lay between the germline ends. This CDR3 is built from 9 residues. This CDR3 is CASGPPLHF. CDR3 DNA sequence: TGTGCCAGCGGCCCACCCCTCCACTTT.

A few counts support this clone. The V gene is TRBV5-4, the J gene TRBJ1-2; 10 positions match TRBD1. The junction had 9 bases not matched to a gene; V was cut back by 4 bases and J by 3 bases. This CDR3 is 16 amino acids long. Germline V lookup: CDR1 SGHNT, CDR2 YYREEE (reference sequence). The CDR3 DNA reads as TGTGCCAGCAGCGCGCGGACAGGGGGGCTCTACTATGGCTACACCTTC. Translated: CASSARTGGLYYGYTF.

The rearrangement joins TRBV29-1 to TRBJ2-1, with TRBD2 as a possible D gene (6 bases). Germline-derived CDR1 and CDR2 are SQVTM and ANQGSEA. The CDR3 is 13 amino acids. V lost 3 bases and J lost 7, with 13 bases in between. The DNA for the CDR3 is TGCAGCGTTGATGAAGCAGGAGGGAATGAGCAGTTCTTC. Protein product: CSVDEAGGNEQFF.

The V and J genes are TRBV18 and TRBJ1-3; 7 bases line up with TRBD1. The CDR3 spans 16 residues. Germline V gives CDR1 KGHSH, CDR2 LQKENI. V was pared by 5 bases and J by 0 bases, with 7 bases of the junction left unmatched. The CDR3 DNA follows: TGTGCCAGCTCATACAAGGGACAGAGCTCTGGAAACACCATATATTTT. Translating gives CASSYKGQSSGNTIYF.

The chain uses TRBV7-2 and TRBJ2-3, with D possibly being TRBD2 (6 bases). The CDR3 has 14 amino acids. Trimming pared 7 bases from V and 1 base from J, leaving 12 bases between. Germline V CDR1 and CDR2: SGHTA, FQGNSA. CDR3 amino acids: CASKRAGRTDTQYF. DNA for the CDR3: TGTGCCAGCAAGCGGGCGGGACGCACAGATACGCAGTATTTT. The variable domain in full, completed from reference TRBV7-2 and TRBJ2-3, reads GAGVSQSPSNKVTEKGKDVELRCDPISGHTALYWYRQSLGQGLEFLIYFQGNSAPDKSGLPSDRFSAERTGGSVSTLTIQRTQQEDSAVYLCASKRAGRTDTQYFGPGTRLTVL.

Remarks on this clone: Within the sample, other DNA sequences also encode this same CDR3. V usage is TRBV12-3 or TRBV12-4 and J usage is TRBJ2-1; TRBD2 agrees at 12 bases. The CDR3 is 13 amino acids. Unmatched junction bases numbered 1, after V lost 6 bases and J lost 7 bases. DNA of the CDR3: TGTGCCAGCAGGACTAGCGGGGGAAATGAGCAGTTCTTC. Translation: CASRTSGGNEQFF.

In its sample, this clone was seen once. One junction end disagrees with the germline gene, perhaps due to a read error. The same CDR3 can be traced to other DNA sequences in this sample. The chain links TRBV5-1 to TRBJ2-1; the match to TRBD1 covers 7 bases. The CDR3 sequence is 13 residues long. Germline V gene sequence: CDR1 SGHRS, CDR2 YFSETQ. CDR3 loop: CASSLGQYNEQFF. CDR3 in DNA: TGCGCCAGCAGTTTGGGACAGTACAATGAGCAGTTCTTC.

V usage is TRBV6-2 or TRBV6-3 and J usage is TRBJ1-2; 9 bases match TRBD1. V gave up 1 base and J gave up 4 bases; unmatched junction bases: 4. This CDR3 is 15 amino acids long. The V gene's germline CDR1 is MNHEY and CDR2 SVGEGT. CDR3 DNA sequence: TGTGCCAGCAGTTACTTGGGACAGGGCAGCTATGGCTACACCTTC. Amino acid sequence: CASSYLGQGSYGYTF.

The CDR3 here is CASSRDNRNSPLHF. DNA for the CDR3: TGTGCCAGCTCACGCGACAACAGGAATTCACCCCTCCACTTT. The chain couples TRBV18 to TRBJ1-6, with a tentative D call TRBD1 (5 bases). In germline, CDR1 is KGHSH, CDR2 LQKENI. V was cut by 4 bases and J by 7 bases, with 11 bases left in between. The CDR3 loop spans 14 amino acids.

This clone has just one count. The chain combines TRBV5-6 with TRBJ1-2; 7 nucleotides align to TRBD1. Per the germline V gene, CDR1 is SGHDT and CDR2 is YYEEEE. The length of the CDR3 is 13 residues. V lost 4 bases to trimming and J lost 8 bases; unmatched junction nucleotides: 8. The CDR3 spells CASSPDRVGGYTF. CDR3 in DNA: TGTGCCAGCAGCCCCGACAGGGTAGGAGGCTACACCTTC. The entire variable domain, with the rest obtained from reference TRBV5-6 and TRBJ1-2, is as follows: DAGVTQSPTHLIKTRGQQVTLRCSPKSGHDTVSWYQQALGQGPQFIFQYYEEEERQRGNFPDRFSGHQFPNYSSELNVNALLLGDSALYLCASSPDRVGGYTFGSGTRLTVV.